Included here is one T cell receptor beta chain sequence, with context. The entry originates in a study of blood T cell repertoires in COVID-19. Measured with immunoSEQ multiplex PCR; TCRdb has only the in-frame clones, and not every one. The sample includes approximately 62,000 clones, 76% of them seen just once. Trimming left V 3 bases short and J 9 bases short, with 10 bases between. The CDR3 sequence is 12 residues long. Looked up from germline, CDR1 is SGDLS and CDR2 is YYNGEE. Material for sequencing was peripheral blood. The sequence came from a woman in her forties or fifties with active or convalescent COVID-19. This rearrangement joins TRBV9 to TRBJ2-1; D is unclear. The CDR3 DNA follows: TGTGCCAGCAGCGGGGCAGTGGGTGAGCAGTTCTTC. Translating it yields CASSGAVGEQFF.